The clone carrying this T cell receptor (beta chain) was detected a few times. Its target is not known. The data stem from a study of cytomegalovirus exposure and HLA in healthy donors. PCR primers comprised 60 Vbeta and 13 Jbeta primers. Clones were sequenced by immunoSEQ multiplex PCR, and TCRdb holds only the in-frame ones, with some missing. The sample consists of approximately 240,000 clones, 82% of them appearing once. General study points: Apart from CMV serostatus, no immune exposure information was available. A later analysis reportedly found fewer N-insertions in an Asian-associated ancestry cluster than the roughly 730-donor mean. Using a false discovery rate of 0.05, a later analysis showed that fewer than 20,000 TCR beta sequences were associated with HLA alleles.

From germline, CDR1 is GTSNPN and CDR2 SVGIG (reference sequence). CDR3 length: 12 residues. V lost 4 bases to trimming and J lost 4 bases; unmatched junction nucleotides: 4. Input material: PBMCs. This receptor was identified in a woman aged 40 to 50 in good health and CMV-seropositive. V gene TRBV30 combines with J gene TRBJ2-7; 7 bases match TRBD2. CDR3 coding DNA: TGTGCCTGGACATCTAGCGGTTACGAGCAGTACTTC. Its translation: CAWTSSGYEQYF.